Each of the 10 T cell receptor beta chains below was sequenced from the same sample in a study of response to subunit inactivated influenza vaccine. In TCRdb, the RT-PCR reads were re-called with MiXCR into one record per CDR3 protein. The sample shows hundreds of thousands of distinct CDR3 sequences, around a sixth of them seen only once. The input for sequencing was PBMCs from blood, taken approximately 5 days after vaccination. The origin of the receptors is a man aged 50 to 60 who received an inactivated influenza vaccine.

The V gene is TRBV10-3, the J gene TRBJ1-1; D might be TRBD1 (5 bases). Deletions cut 6 bases from V and 10 bases from J, with 24 bases between. This CDR3 region has 15 residues. Germline CDR1 and CDR2: ENHRY and SYGVKD. CDR3 DNA: TGTGCCATCAGCTCTTCACAGGCCCGGGCTTCCCCAGCTTTCTTT. It encodes CAISSSQARASPAFF.

The CDR3: CATALRVGELFF. The CDR3 region has the DNA TGTGCCACCGCCCTTCGTGTGGGGGAGCTGTTTTTT. The chain is built from TRBV27 and TRBJ2-2; D is undetermined. CDR3 size: 12 residues. Germline CDR1 MNHEY, CDR2 SMNVEV (reference sequence). V was clipped by 10 bases and J by 8 bases, with 14 bases between them.

This clonotype was observed a handful of times. The chain has TRBV7-2 and TRBJ1-2; unclear D gene. The CDR3 extends over 12 amino acids. Per germline, CDR1 SGHTA and CDR2 FQGNSA. V gave up 2 bases and J gave up 7 bases, with 8 bases separating them. The CDR3 reads CASSLRVAGYTF. CDR3 sequence (DNA): TGTGCCAGCAGCTTACGGGTGGCTGGCTACACCTTC. Using reference TRBV7-2 and TRBJ1-2 for the parts outside the CDR3, the full variable domain is GAGVSQSPSNKVTEKGKDVELRCDPISGHTALYWYRQSLGQGLEFLIYFQGNSAPDKSGLPSDRFSAERTGGSVSTLTIQRTQQEDSAVYLCASSLRVAGYTFGSGTRLTVV.

The V gene is TRBV7-8, the J gene TRBJ1-2; 7 bases align to TRBD1. Germline V gene data show CDR1 as SGHVS and CDR2 as FQNEAQ. J gave up 4 bases and V 0 bases, and 5 bases lay outside the gene matches. This CDR3 is 15 amino acids long. The CDR3 loop reads CASSLAQTGTYGYTF. The CDR3 DNA reads as TGTGCCAGCAGCTTAGCCCAGACAGGGACCTATGGCTACACCTTC. Drawing the rest from reference TRBV7-8 and TRBJ1-2, the complete variable domain is GAGVSQSPRYKVAKRGQDVALRCDPISGHVSLFWYQQALGQGPEFLTYFQNEAQLDKSGLPSDRFFAERPEGSVSTLKIQRTQQEDSAVYLCASSLAQTGTYGYTFGSGTRLTVV.

The rearrangement uses TRBV6-6 and TRBJ2-7; 8 positions match TRBD1. This CDR3 region has 13 residues. The J segment lost 4 bases and the V segment lost 4 bases, leaving 3 bases of the junction unmatched. The germline CDR1 and CDR2 sequences are MNHNY and SVGAGI (reference sequence). The CDR3 reads CASSSRQGYEQYF. The CDR3 DNA follows: TGTGCCAGCAGTTCTAGACAGGGGTACGAGCAGTACTTC.

Points on this clonotype: A much larger clone differs by one base, so this may be a read error. V usage is TRBV20-1 and J usage is TRBJ2-2, with no clear D. The V gene lost 3 bases and the J gene lost 2 bases, with 13 bases spanning the gap. The germline gives CDR1 DFQATT, CDR2 SNEGSKA (reference sequence). The length of the CDR3 is 15 residues. CDR3 in DNA: TGCAGTGCTAGTCGGTGGCCACTCAACACCGGGGAGCTGTTTTTT. Protein: CSASRWPLNTGELFF.

J is TRBJ1-6 and V is TRBV12-3 or TRBV12-4, with D possibly being TRBD1 (5 bases). V was pared by 6 bases and J by 9 bases, with 15 bases between. This CDR3 region has 14 residues. The CDR3 is CASRGDLNPSPLHF. As DNA, the CDR3 is TGTGCCAGCAGGGGGGATCTTAACCCTTCACCCCTCCACTTT.

This clonotype was counted between two and nine times. The gene calls are TRBV20-1 and TRBJ1-2; D not resolved. V dropped 2 bases and J dropped 3 bases, with 19 bases sitting between them. The CDR3 consists of 16 residues. Germline CDR1 and CDR2: DFQATT and SNEGSKA (reference sequence). Here the CDR3 DNA reads TGCAGTGCTAGATGGCCGGGAGGTTCGGAACACTATGGCTACACCTTC. Translating gives CSARWPGGSEHYGYTF.

The V and J genes are TRBV28 and TRBJ2-7, with 14 nucleotides matching TRBD2. Trimming cost V 5 bases and J 2 bases; bases outside gene matches: 5. The CDR3 has 16 residues. Germline V gene lookup returns CDR1 MDHEN and CDR2 SYDVKM. The CDR3: CASSPTGLAGAYEQYF. The CDR3 nucleotides read TGTGCCAGCAGTCCGACGGGACTAGCGGGGGCCTACGAGCAGTACTTC. The full variable domain, rest sourced from reference TRBV28 and TRBJ2-7, is DVKVTQSSRYLVKRTGEKVFLECVQDMDHENMFWYRQDPGLGLRLIYFSYDVKMKEKGDIPEGYSVSREKKERFSLILESASTNQTSMYLCASSPTGLAGAYEQYFGPGTRLTVT.

DNA of the CDR3: TGTGCCAGCAGCCAAGGAGCAGCGGGGAGCTACGAGCAGTACTTC. Translating gives CASSQGAAGSYEQYF. This chain uses TRBV4-2 with TRBJ2-7; 7 bases line up with TRBD2. Per germline, CDR1 LGHNA and CDR2 YNFKEQ. CDR3 length equals 15 residues. Trimming at V came to 1 base and at J to 3 bases, leaving 6 bases not matched to a gene.